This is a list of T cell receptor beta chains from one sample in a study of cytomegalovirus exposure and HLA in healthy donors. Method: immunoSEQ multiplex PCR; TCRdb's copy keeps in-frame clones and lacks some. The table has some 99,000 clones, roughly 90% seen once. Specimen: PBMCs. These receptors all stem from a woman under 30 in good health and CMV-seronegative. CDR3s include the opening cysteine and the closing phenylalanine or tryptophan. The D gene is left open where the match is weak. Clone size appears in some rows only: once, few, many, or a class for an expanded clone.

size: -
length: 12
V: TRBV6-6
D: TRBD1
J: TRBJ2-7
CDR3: CASTGGGYEQYF
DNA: TGTGCCAGCACAGGGGGCGGCTACGAGCAGTACTTC

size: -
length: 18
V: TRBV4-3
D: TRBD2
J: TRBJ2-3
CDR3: CASSQDLVAGESTDTQYF
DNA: TGCGCCAGCAGCCAAGATCTGGTAGCGGGGGAAAGCACAGATACGCAGTATTTT

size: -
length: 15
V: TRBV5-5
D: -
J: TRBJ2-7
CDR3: CASVRSAPGSYEQYF
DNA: TGTGCCAGCGTAAGATCAGCGCCTGGCTCCTACGAGCAGTACTTC

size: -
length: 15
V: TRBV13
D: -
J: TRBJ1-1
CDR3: CASSDRGGANTEAFF
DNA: TGTGCCAGCAGCGACCGGGGGGGGGCGAACACTGAAGCTTTCTTT

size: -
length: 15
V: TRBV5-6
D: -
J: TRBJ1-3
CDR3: CASSFLTRSGNTIYF
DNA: TGTGCCAGCAGCTTTCTAACCCGCTCTGGAAACACCATATATTTT

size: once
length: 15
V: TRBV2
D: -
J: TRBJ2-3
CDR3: CASRDYRQSTDTQYF
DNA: TGTGCCAGCAGAGATTATAGACAGAGCACAGATACGCAGTATTTT

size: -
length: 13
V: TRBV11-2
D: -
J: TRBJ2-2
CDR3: CASRNTRNGELFF
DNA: TGTGCCAGCAGAAATACTAGAAACGGGGAGCTGTTTTTT

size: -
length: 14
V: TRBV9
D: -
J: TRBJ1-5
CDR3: CASSADPTVGPQHF
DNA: TGTGCCAGCAGCGCCGACCCAACCGTGGGCCCCCAGCATTTT

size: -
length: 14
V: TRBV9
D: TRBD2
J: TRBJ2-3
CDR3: CASSSLGGGDTQYF
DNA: TGTGCCAGCAGCTCTTTGGGCGGGGGAGATACGCAGTATTTT

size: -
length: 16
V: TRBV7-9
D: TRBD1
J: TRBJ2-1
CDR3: CASSLRAGTGAHEQFF
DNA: TGTGCCAGCAGCCTTAGGGCGGGGACAGGTGCCCATGAGCAGTTCTTC

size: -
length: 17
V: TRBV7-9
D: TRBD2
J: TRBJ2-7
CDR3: CASSARPAGPSSYEQYF
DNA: TGTGCCAGCAGCGCCAGACCAGCGGGACCGTCCTCCTACGAGCAGTACTTC

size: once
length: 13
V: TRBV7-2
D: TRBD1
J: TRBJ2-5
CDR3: CASSKGQLETQYF
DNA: TGTGCCAGCAGCAAGGGACAGCTGGAGACCCAGTACTTC

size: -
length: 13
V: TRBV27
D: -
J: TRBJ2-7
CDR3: CASSLSRHHEQYF
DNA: TGTGCCAGCAGTTTATCCCGACACCACGAGCAGTACTTC

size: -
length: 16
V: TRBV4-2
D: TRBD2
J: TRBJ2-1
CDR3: CASSQDRGGRRDEQFF
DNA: TGTGCCAGCAGCCAAGATCGGGGCGGGAGAAGGGATGAGCAGTTCTTC

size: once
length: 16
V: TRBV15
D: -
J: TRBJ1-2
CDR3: CATSRDGWYRNYGYTF
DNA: TGTGCCACCAGCAGAGATGGTTGGTACAGGAACTATGGCTACACCTTC

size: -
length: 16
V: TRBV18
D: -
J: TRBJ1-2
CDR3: CASSPLSRGNNYGYTF
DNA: TGTGCCAGCTCACCACTTTCCCGGGGGAATAACTATGGCTACACCTTC

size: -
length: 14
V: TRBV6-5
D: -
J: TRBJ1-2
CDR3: CASSYSGGNYGYTF
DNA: TGTGCCAGCAGTTACTCGGGGGGGAACTATGGCTACACCTTC

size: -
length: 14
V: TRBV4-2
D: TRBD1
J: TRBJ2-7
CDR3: CASSPRDRGHEQYF
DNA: TGTGCCAGCAGCCCCCGGGACAGGGGCCACGAGCAGTACTTC

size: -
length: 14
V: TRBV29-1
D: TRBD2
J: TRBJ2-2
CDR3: CSVESGRAAGELFF
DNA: TGCAGCGTTGAGAGCGGGAGGGCCGCCGGGGAGCTGTTTTTT

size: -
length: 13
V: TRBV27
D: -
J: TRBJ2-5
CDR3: CASSLYNKETQYF
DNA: TGTGCCAGCAGTTTATATAATAAAGAGACCCAGTACTTC

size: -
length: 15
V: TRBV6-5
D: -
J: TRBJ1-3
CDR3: CASSLSASGGNTIYF
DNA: TGTGCCAGCAGTTTGTCCGCCTCGGGGGGAAACACCATATATTTT

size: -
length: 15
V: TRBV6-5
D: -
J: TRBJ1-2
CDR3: CASSYAEGGGYGYTF
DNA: TGTGCCAGCAGTTATGCGGAGGGCGGTGGGTATGGCTACACCTTC

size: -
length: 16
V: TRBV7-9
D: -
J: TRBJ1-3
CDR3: CASSPTGFSAGNTIYF
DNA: TGTGCCAGCAGCCCTACAGGGTTTTCTGCGGGAAACACCATATATTTT

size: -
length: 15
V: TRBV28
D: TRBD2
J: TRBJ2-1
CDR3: CASSSIAGGPYEQFF
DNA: TGTGCCAGCAGTTCAATAGCGGGAGGGCCCTATGAGCAGTTCTTC

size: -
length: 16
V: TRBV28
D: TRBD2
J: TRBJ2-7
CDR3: CASSATGLAGVYEQYF
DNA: TGTGCCAGCAGCGCCACCGGACTAGCGGGAGTATACGAGCAGTACTTC

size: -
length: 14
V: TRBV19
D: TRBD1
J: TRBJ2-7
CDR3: CASSIATGGFEQYF
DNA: TGTGCCAGTAGTATAGCGACAGGGGGCTTCGAGCAGTACTTC

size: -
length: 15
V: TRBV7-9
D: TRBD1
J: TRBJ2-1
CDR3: CASSDRDRGYNEQFF
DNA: TGTGCCAGCAGCGACCGGGACAGGGGTTACAATGAGCAGTTCTTC

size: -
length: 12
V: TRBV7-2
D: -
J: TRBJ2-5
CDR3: CASSLTRETQYF
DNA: TGTGCCAGCAGCTTAACCAGAGAGACCCAGTACTTC

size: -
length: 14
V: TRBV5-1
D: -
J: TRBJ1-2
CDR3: CASREEGGVYGYTF
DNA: TGCGCCAGCCGGGAGGAGGGGGGCGTCTATGGCTACACCTTC

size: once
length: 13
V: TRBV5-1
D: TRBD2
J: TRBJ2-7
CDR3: CASRVAGAGEQYF
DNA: TGCGCCAGCAGGGTCGCGGGAGCGGGGGAGCAGTACTTC

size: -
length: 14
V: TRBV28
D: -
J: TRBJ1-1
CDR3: CASSLGISGPEAFF
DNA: TGTGCCAGCAGTTTAGGGATTTCAGGGCCCGAAGCTTTCTTT

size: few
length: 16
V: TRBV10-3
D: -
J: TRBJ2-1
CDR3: CAISEAEFLSYNEQFF
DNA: TGTGCCATCAGTGAAGCCGAGTTCCTCTCCTACAATGAGCAGTTCTTC

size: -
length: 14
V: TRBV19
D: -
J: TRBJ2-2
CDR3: CVCEGGWGTGELFF
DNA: TGTGTCTGCGAAGGCGGGTGGGGAACCGGGGAGCTGTTTTTT

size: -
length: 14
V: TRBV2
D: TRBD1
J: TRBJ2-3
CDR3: CASSGDRGTDTQYF
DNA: TGTGCCAGCAGTGGAGACAGGGGCACAGATACGCAGTATTTT

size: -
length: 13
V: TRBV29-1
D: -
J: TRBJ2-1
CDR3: CSVGGQGWNEQFF
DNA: TGCAGCGTTGGGGGGCAGGGATGGAATGAGCAGTTCTTC

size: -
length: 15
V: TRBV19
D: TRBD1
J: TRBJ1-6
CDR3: CASTRGPQPSAPLHF
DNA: TGTGCCAGTACCAGGGGGCCACAGCCTAGCGCACCCCTCCACTTT

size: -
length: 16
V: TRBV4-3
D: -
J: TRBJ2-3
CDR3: CASSQFRGTSTDTQYF
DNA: TGCGCCAGCAGCCAATTCCGAGGGACTAGCACAGATACGCAGTATTTT

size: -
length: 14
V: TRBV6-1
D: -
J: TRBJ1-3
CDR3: CASSNPGAGNTIYF
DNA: TGTGCCAGCAGCAACCCAGGGGCTGGAAACACCATATATTTT

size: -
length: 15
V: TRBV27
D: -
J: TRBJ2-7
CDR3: CASSSWDTLPYEQYF
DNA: TGTGCCAGCAGTTCGTGGGACACCCTACCCTACGAGCAGTACTTC

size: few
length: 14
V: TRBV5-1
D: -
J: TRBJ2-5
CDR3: CASSLAGVVETQYF
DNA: TGCGCCAGCAGCTTGGCGGGAGTTGTAGAGACCCAGTACTTC

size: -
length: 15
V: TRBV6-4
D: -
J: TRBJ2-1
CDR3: CASSRTESSYNEQFF
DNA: TGTGCCAGCAGCCGGACAGAGAGCTCCTACAATGAGCAGTTCTTC

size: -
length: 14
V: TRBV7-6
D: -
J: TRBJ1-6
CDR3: CASGTGTLNSPLHF
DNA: TGTGCCAGCGGAACCGGGACACTGAATTCACCCCTCCACTTT

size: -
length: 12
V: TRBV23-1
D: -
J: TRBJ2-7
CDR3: CASYYDWYEQYF
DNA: TGCGCCAGCTACTATGACTGGTACGAGCAGTACTTC

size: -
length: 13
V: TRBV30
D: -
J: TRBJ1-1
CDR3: CARGDTASTEAFF
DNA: TGTGCCCGGGGGGACACGGCGAGCACTGAAGCTTTCTTT

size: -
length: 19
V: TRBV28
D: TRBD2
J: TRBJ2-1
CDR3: CASSSIPRTSGSMGNEQFF
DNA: TGTGCCAGCAGTTCGATTCCTCGGACTAGCGGGAGCATGGGCAATGAGCAGTTCTTC